The clone carrying this T cell receptor (beta chain) showed up many times. What it binds is unknown. TCRdb reprocessed the reads with MiXCR, giving one entry per CDR3 protein. The data contain more than 250,000 distinct CDR3 sequences, approximately 13% of them singletons. The CDR3 spans 17 residues. Per the germline V gene, CDR1 is SNHLY and CDR2 is FYNNEI. V lost 1 base to trimming and J lost 3 bases; unmatched junction nucleotides: 8. This sample was taken from a study of T cell repertoires in cytomegalovirus infection. Background on the study: Public TCR beta signatures were indicative of both CMV infection and a matching HLA type.

Study-wide points: Cumulative public TCR beta family frequency identified carriers of CMV plus the relevant HLA. CMV-specific TCR beta clonotypes restricted by HLA-C dominated the ex vivo response.

The chain uses TRBV2 and TRBJ2-3; TRBD1 matches at 9 bases. The sample taken for sequencing was PBMCs. This receptor was taken from a human donor in good health (CMV status not recorded). Some clones in this sample may be carry-over from other donors' samples. The CDR3: CASSEGQKDRGTDTQYF. In DNA form, the CDR3 reads TGTGCCAGCAGTGAAGGACAAAAGGACAGGGGTACAGATACGCAGTATTTT.